The 9 T cell receptor beta chains presented below share a single source sample, sequenced in a study of blood T cell repertoires in COVID-19. Profiling relied on immunoSEQ multiplex PCR, and the TCRdb table lists in-frame clones only, not all of them. The table has under 450,000 clones, around nine tenths seen once. Source material: peripheral blood. The source of these receptors is a woman aged 60-75 years with COVID-19, enrolled during active disease.

The rearrangement uses TRBV15 and TRBJ1-3; D is unclear. V was pared by 4 bases and J by 0 bases, with 16 bases between. Germline V CDR1 and CDR2: LNHNV, YYDKDF (reference sequence). This CDR3 spans 17 amino acids. The CDR3 protein is CATSTGYTVSSGNTIYF. As DNA, the CDR3 is TGTGCCACCAGCACTGGGTACACAGTGAGCTCTGGAAACACCATATATTTT.

The chain combines TRBV6-1 with TRBJ1-5; a possible D gene is TRBD1 (6 bases). The CDR3 loop spans 16 amino acids. Germline V gene sequence: CDR1 MNHNS, CDR2 SASEGT. V shed 4 bases and J shed 4 bases, with 17 bases lying between them. CDR3 coding DNA: TGTGCCAGCAGTGTGGGGGCCAGCCCGGGGAATCAGCCCCAGCATTTT. As protein: CASSVGASPGNQPQHF.

The chain links TRBV27 to TRBJ2-7; 8 bases agree with TRBD2. Germline V lookup: CDR1 MNHEY, CDR2 SMNVEV (reference sequence). The trim removed 5 bases at V and 3 bases at J, leaving 3 bases unmatched. The CDR3 is 13 residues long. Written as DNA, the CDR3 is TGTGCCAGCAGTCAGACTAGCGTCTACGAGCAGTACTTC. This gives the protein CASSQTSVYEQYF.

This clone was detected once. This chain connects TRBV12-3 or TRBV12-4 to TRBJ1-2; a possible D gene is TRBD1 (6 bases). The CDR3 is 13 amino acids. Trimming took 2 bases from V and 8 from J, leaving 12 bases between them. The CDR3, as DNA: TGTGCCAGCAGTTTAAACAGGGTCCGGGGCTACACCTTC. Translated: CASSLNRVRGYTF.

The chain joins TRBV19 to TRBJ1-1; no clear D gene. Germline V gene lookup returns CDR1 LNHDA and CDR2 SQIVND (reference sequence). V gave up 5 bases and J gave up 4 bases, with 11 bases separating them. The CDR3 spans 13 residues. CDR3 DNA: TGTGCCAGTAGTCGGGGTTCTTCCACTGAAGCTTTCTTT. It is translated as CASSRGSSTEAFF.

The V gene is TRBV13, the J gene TRBJ2-1, with 11 bases matching TRBD2. Trimming at V came to 0 bases and at J to 6 bases, leaving 10 bases not matched to a gene. This CDR3 has 18 amino acids. From germline, CDR1 is PRHDT and CDR2 FYEKMQ (reference sequence). The CDR3 region is CASSLGLAGGRGANEQFF. CDR3 bases: TGTGCCAGCAGCTTAGGCCTAGCGGGGGGAAGAGGGGCCAATGAGCAGTTCTTC.

The V call is TRBV3-1 (or the pseudogene TRBV3-2), the J call TRBJ1-5, with D tentatively TRBD1 (5 bases). CDR1 and CDR2 (germline): LGHDT, YNNKEL (reference sequence). The CDR3 spans 16 residues. V lost 4 bases and J lost 2, with 15 bases in between. The CDR3 reads CASSPRQGPGNQPQHF. In DNA, the CDR3 is TGTGCCAGCAGCCCACGGCAGGGTCCGGGCAATCAGCCCCAGCATTTT.

The J gene is TRBJ2-2, the V gene TRBV4-2, with TRBD2 matching 8 bases. CDR1 is LGHNA, CDR2 YNFKEQ, per germline. This CDR3 has 18 residues. With 4 bases clipped from V and 3 bases from J, the junction kept 13 bases outside the gene matches. CDR3 sequence: CASSRPPTGGPYTGELFF. The CDR3 region has the DNA TGTGCCAGCAGCCGCCCCCCGACGGGGGGGCCGTACACCGGGGAGCTGTTTTTT.

The V call is TRBV6-5, the J call TRBJ1-1, with 8 bases lining up with TRBD1. Germline V lookup: CDR1 MNHEY, CDR2 SVGAGI. The V segment lost 6 bases and the J segment 0 bases; nucleotides outside the gene matches: 0. There are 13 residues in the CDR3. The CDR3 DNA reads TGTGCCAGCAGGGACAGGGTGAACACTGAAGCTTTCTTT. This gives the protein CASRDRVNTEAFF.